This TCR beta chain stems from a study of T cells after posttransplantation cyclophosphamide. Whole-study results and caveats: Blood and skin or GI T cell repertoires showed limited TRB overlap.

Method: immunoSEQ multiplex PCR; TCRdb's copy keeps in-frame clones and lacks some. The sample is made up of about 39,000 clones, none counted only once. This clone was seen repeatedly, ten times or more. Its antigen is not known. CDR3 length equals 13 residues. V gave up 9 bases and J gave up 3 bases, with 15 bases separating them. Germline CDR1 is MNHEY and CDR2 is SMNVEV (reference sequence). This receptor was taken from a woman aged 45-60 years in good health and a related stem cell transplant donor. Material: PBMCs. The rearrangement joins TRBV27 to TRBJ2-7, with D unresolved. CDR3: CASIGQLGYEQYF. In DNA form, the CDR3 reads TGTGCCAGTATTGGGCAGCTGGGCTACGAGCAGTACTTC.